Presented here are 14 T cell receptor beta chains from one specimen sequenced in a study of T-cell reconstitution after alpha-beta-depleted transplantation in children. This sample's TCRbeta library carried unique molecular identifier barcodes. TCRdb reanalysed the PCR reads using MiXCR and keeps one entry per CDR3 protein. This table has 40,000 to 55,000 distinct CDR3 sequences, approximately 9.2% appearing once. The material was PBMCs, mostly from graft donor cells, obtained 60 days after TCRalphabeta/CD19-depleted stem cell transplant. Source of these receptors: a male patient between 2 and 10 years old who had a stem cell transplant for chronic granulomatous disease, so the T cells may come from the graft donor.

Worth noting for this clonotype: No DNA is shown, since the ends of the CDR3 on it are uncertain; the CDR3 is the one TCRdb lists. The rearrangement links TRBV19 to TRBJ2-4; the table names TRBD1, a call not compared with the DNA. The CDR3 length is 13 residues, termini included. In germline, CDR1 is LNHDA, CDR2 SQIVND (reference sequence). The CDR3 is CASTPSWGQGANF.

There are many counts of this clonotype. V usage is TRBV5-5 and J usage is TRBJ2-7; TRBD1 matches at 9 bases. The length of the CDR3 is 16 residues. Losses at the gene ends were 1 base for V and 2 bases for J; bases not matched to a gene: 7. Germline lookup yields CDR1 SGHKS and CDR2 YYEKEE (reference sequence). DNA of the CDR3: TGTGCCAGCAGCTTGAGAGGGGGACAGGGAACCTACGAGCAGTACTTC. It is translated as CASSLRGGQGTYEQYF.

The chain carries TRBV3-1 and TRBJ2-1; TRBD1 aligns across 9 bases. The CDR3 length is 17 residues. V shed 11 bases and J 7 bases; nucleotides not matched to a gene: 21. Germline loops: CDR1 LGHDT, CDR2 YNNKEL (reference sequence). This chain's CDR3 is CASCLPGGQGKGNEQFF. The CDR3 nucleotides read TGTGCCTCCTGCCTCCCTGGGGGACAGGGTAAAGGGAATGAGCAGTTCTTC.

Concerning this clonotype: A much larger clone is a single base away; this may be a read error. V and J are TRBV7-8 and TRBJ1-1; D unclear. This CDR3 spans 14 amino acids. Between the trimmed V and J ends, which lost 6 bases and 1 base, there was a span of 12 bases. From germline, CDR1 is SGHVS and CDR2 FQNEAQ. CDR3: CASSFTLGNTEAFF. The CDR3 DNA is TGTGCCAGCAGTTTCACGCTGGGGAACACTGAAGCTTTCTTT.

This clonotype has ten or more counts. The CDR3 sequence is CSAPRGTGARPRKLFF. In DNA form, the CDR3 reads TGCAGTGCCCCTCGTGGGACAGGGGCTCGTCCCCGAAAACTGTTTTTT. V is TRBV20-1 and J is TRBJ1-4; TRBD1 agrees at 10 bases. CDR3 length equals 16 residues. Germline-derived CDR1 and CDR2 are DFQATT and SNEGSKA (reference sequence). V gave up 6 bases and J gave up 10 bases; unmatched junction bases: 17.

This clonotype was observed many times. The chain is built from TRBV5-1 and TRBJ2-3; D is ambiguous. Germline loops: CDR1 SGHRS, CDR2 YFSETQ. The CDR3 has 15 residues. Trimming removed 0 bases from V and 0 bases from J, with 8 bases in between. The CDR3 here is CASSLGRVSTDTQYF. In DNA, the CDR3 is TGCGCCAGCAGCTTGGGACGGGTTAGCACAGATACGCAGTATTTT.

This clonotype occurred many times. The genes are TRBV20-1 and TRBJ2-7, with D possibly being TRBD1 (6 bases). The V and J ends lost 3 bases and 1 base respectively, with 10 bases between them. The CDR3 sequence is 13 residues long. Germline V lookup: CDR1 DFQATT, CDR2 SNEGSKA (reference sequence). This chain's CDR3 is CSARPGQSYEQYF. The CDR3, as DNA: TGCAGTGCTAGGCCCGGACAGTCCTACGAGCAGTACTTC.

This clonotype was observed a few times. This sequence joins TRBV19 and TRBJ1-5, with D uncertain. Trimming cost V 9 bases and J 3 bases, with 12 bases left between them. Germline V gene lookup returns CDR1 LNHDA and CDR2 SQIVND (reference sequence). There are 13 residues in the CDR3. The DNA for the CDR3 is TGTGCCAGCCAGGACGGCCACAATCAGCCCCAGCATTTT. It encodes CASQDGHNQPQHF.

This clonotype was observed many times. V gene TRBV2 combines with J gene TRBJ1-2, with 8 bases fitting TRBD1. Germline trimming cut 3 bases from V and 7 bases from J; bases unmatched to any gene: 4. CDR3 size: 13 residues. Germline V CDR1 and CDR2: SNHLY, FYNNEI. The DNA for the CDR3 is TGTGCCAGCAGTGAGGGGACAGGCGTTGGCTACACCTTC. It encodes CASSEGTGVGYTF.

J is TRBJ2-7 and V is TRBV20-1; possibly TRBD2 for D (6 bases). The CDR3 runs to 13 residues. V lost 3 bases, J lost 3 bases, and 12 bases lay in between. CDR1 and CDR2 from the germline V gene are DFQATT and SNEGSKA (reference sequence). The CDR3 sequence is CSARGLLDYEQYF. The CDR3 DNA follows: TGCAGTGCTAGGGGACTTCTCGACTACGAGCAGTACTTC.

This clonotype showed up just a few times. The CDR3 sequence: CASSLGLAGVGSNYEQYF. DNA of the CDR3: TGCGCCAGCAGCTTAGGACTAGCGGGAGTCGGGTCCAACTACGAGCAGTACTTC. The V call is TRBV5-1, the J call TRBJ2-7; 13 bases agree with TRBD2. Germline V gene data show CDR1 as SGHRS and CDR2 as YFSETQ. The CDR3 consists of 18 residues. V shed 2 bases and J 3 bases; nucleotides not matched to a gene: 11.

This clonotype was seen many times. The rearrangement joins TRBV27 to TRBJ2-7; D uncertain. V shed 5 bases and J shed 6 bases, with 14 bases lying between them. Germline V gene data show CDR1 as MNHEY and CDR2 as SMNVEV (reference sequence). This CDR3 is 13 amino acids long. The CDR3 here is CASSPRTFPEQYF. The CDR3 DNA sequence: TGTGCCAGCAGTCCCCGGACCTTTCCCGAGCAGTACTTC.

This clonotype has a handful of counts. Being one base from a much bigger clone, this may be a read error. The chain uses TRBV5-1 and TRBJ2-7; TRBD2 is a possible D gene (5 bases). This CDR3 has 12 residues. V was cut by 7 bases and J by 3 bases, with 11 bases left in between. Germline V lookup: CDR1 SGHRS, CDR2 YFSETQ. DNA of the CDR3: TGCGCCAGCCGGCCCGGGGTCTACGAGCAGTACTTC. It specifies CASRPGVYEQYF. Filled out from reference TRBV5-1 and TRBJ2-7, the complete variable domain reads KAGVTQTPRYLIKTRGQQVTLSCSPISGHRSVSWYQQTPGQGLQFLFEYFSETQRNKGNFPGRFSGRQFSNSRSEMNVSTLELGDSALYLCASRPGVYEQYFGPGTRLTVT.

On this clonotype itself: Being one base from a much bigger clone, this may be a read error. V gene TRBV3-1 combines with J gene TRBJ2-1; D gene ambiguous. In germline, CDR1 is LGHDT, CDR2 YNNKEL (reference sequence). The CDR3 is 17 residues long. Written as DNA, the CDR3 is TGTGTCAGCAGCCAAGAAGGCCAGGCAAGCTCCTACAATGAGCAGTTCTTC. Its protein is CVSSQEGQASSYNEQFF.